This T cell receptor (beta chain) was identified during a study of T cells in Graves' hyperthyroidism and ophthalmopathy. The J segment lost 5 bases and the V segment lost 3 bases, leaving 0 bases of the junction unmatched. The CDR3 sequence is 12 residues long. Germline lookup yields CDR1 MNHNS and CDR2 SASEGT. TCR beta CDR3 regions were amplified from RNA. HTBI primers were used for first-round RT-PCR of the TCR CDR3. TCRdb independently ran MiXCR on the multiplex PCR reads; one entry per CDR3 protein. Here the sample spans hundreds of thousands of distinct CDR3 sequences, about 14% being singletons. This clonotype was counted many times.

The TCR comes from a woman between 35 and 50 years old with Graves' ophthalmopathy. The chain couples TRBV6-1 to TRBJ1-2; 7 bases agree with TRBD1. The sequencing sample was made of blood. The CDR3 reads CASSEGQYGYTF. The CDR3 DNA reads as TGTGCCAGCAGTGAGGGACAGTATGGCTACACCTTC.